What follows is one T cell receptor (beta chain) and its context. The antigen is unknown. These data are taken from a study of cytomegalovirus exposure and HLA in healthy donors. Study in general: Counted in an early data release were about 85 million unique TCRs from HLA-typed donors. Study results and limitations: Likely technical artifact: a cluster of highly shared sequence variants. Reports indicate that TCR beta sequences accurately predicted the HLA-A and HLA-B alleles of most subjects.

PCR involved 60 Vbeta and 13 Jbeta primers. Produced via immunoSEQ multiplex PCR; TCRdb's table is partial and in-frame only. The sample includes about 110,000 clones, approximately 76% of them seen just once. J was trimmed by 7 bases and V by 0 bases; bases with no gene match: 10. Germline-derived CDR1 and CDR2 are SGHTS and YDEGEE. The CDR3 contains 17 residues. Material for sequencing was PBMCs. The chain recombines TRBV5-8 with TRBJ2-7; 13 bases are shared with TRBD2. The sequence came from a woman between 45 and 60 years old in good health and CMV-seropositive. The CDR3 DNA follows: TGTGCCAGCAGCTTGGTACTAGCGGGAGGGCCCGTGAGTGAGCAGTACTTC. It codes for CASSLVLAGGPVSEQYF.